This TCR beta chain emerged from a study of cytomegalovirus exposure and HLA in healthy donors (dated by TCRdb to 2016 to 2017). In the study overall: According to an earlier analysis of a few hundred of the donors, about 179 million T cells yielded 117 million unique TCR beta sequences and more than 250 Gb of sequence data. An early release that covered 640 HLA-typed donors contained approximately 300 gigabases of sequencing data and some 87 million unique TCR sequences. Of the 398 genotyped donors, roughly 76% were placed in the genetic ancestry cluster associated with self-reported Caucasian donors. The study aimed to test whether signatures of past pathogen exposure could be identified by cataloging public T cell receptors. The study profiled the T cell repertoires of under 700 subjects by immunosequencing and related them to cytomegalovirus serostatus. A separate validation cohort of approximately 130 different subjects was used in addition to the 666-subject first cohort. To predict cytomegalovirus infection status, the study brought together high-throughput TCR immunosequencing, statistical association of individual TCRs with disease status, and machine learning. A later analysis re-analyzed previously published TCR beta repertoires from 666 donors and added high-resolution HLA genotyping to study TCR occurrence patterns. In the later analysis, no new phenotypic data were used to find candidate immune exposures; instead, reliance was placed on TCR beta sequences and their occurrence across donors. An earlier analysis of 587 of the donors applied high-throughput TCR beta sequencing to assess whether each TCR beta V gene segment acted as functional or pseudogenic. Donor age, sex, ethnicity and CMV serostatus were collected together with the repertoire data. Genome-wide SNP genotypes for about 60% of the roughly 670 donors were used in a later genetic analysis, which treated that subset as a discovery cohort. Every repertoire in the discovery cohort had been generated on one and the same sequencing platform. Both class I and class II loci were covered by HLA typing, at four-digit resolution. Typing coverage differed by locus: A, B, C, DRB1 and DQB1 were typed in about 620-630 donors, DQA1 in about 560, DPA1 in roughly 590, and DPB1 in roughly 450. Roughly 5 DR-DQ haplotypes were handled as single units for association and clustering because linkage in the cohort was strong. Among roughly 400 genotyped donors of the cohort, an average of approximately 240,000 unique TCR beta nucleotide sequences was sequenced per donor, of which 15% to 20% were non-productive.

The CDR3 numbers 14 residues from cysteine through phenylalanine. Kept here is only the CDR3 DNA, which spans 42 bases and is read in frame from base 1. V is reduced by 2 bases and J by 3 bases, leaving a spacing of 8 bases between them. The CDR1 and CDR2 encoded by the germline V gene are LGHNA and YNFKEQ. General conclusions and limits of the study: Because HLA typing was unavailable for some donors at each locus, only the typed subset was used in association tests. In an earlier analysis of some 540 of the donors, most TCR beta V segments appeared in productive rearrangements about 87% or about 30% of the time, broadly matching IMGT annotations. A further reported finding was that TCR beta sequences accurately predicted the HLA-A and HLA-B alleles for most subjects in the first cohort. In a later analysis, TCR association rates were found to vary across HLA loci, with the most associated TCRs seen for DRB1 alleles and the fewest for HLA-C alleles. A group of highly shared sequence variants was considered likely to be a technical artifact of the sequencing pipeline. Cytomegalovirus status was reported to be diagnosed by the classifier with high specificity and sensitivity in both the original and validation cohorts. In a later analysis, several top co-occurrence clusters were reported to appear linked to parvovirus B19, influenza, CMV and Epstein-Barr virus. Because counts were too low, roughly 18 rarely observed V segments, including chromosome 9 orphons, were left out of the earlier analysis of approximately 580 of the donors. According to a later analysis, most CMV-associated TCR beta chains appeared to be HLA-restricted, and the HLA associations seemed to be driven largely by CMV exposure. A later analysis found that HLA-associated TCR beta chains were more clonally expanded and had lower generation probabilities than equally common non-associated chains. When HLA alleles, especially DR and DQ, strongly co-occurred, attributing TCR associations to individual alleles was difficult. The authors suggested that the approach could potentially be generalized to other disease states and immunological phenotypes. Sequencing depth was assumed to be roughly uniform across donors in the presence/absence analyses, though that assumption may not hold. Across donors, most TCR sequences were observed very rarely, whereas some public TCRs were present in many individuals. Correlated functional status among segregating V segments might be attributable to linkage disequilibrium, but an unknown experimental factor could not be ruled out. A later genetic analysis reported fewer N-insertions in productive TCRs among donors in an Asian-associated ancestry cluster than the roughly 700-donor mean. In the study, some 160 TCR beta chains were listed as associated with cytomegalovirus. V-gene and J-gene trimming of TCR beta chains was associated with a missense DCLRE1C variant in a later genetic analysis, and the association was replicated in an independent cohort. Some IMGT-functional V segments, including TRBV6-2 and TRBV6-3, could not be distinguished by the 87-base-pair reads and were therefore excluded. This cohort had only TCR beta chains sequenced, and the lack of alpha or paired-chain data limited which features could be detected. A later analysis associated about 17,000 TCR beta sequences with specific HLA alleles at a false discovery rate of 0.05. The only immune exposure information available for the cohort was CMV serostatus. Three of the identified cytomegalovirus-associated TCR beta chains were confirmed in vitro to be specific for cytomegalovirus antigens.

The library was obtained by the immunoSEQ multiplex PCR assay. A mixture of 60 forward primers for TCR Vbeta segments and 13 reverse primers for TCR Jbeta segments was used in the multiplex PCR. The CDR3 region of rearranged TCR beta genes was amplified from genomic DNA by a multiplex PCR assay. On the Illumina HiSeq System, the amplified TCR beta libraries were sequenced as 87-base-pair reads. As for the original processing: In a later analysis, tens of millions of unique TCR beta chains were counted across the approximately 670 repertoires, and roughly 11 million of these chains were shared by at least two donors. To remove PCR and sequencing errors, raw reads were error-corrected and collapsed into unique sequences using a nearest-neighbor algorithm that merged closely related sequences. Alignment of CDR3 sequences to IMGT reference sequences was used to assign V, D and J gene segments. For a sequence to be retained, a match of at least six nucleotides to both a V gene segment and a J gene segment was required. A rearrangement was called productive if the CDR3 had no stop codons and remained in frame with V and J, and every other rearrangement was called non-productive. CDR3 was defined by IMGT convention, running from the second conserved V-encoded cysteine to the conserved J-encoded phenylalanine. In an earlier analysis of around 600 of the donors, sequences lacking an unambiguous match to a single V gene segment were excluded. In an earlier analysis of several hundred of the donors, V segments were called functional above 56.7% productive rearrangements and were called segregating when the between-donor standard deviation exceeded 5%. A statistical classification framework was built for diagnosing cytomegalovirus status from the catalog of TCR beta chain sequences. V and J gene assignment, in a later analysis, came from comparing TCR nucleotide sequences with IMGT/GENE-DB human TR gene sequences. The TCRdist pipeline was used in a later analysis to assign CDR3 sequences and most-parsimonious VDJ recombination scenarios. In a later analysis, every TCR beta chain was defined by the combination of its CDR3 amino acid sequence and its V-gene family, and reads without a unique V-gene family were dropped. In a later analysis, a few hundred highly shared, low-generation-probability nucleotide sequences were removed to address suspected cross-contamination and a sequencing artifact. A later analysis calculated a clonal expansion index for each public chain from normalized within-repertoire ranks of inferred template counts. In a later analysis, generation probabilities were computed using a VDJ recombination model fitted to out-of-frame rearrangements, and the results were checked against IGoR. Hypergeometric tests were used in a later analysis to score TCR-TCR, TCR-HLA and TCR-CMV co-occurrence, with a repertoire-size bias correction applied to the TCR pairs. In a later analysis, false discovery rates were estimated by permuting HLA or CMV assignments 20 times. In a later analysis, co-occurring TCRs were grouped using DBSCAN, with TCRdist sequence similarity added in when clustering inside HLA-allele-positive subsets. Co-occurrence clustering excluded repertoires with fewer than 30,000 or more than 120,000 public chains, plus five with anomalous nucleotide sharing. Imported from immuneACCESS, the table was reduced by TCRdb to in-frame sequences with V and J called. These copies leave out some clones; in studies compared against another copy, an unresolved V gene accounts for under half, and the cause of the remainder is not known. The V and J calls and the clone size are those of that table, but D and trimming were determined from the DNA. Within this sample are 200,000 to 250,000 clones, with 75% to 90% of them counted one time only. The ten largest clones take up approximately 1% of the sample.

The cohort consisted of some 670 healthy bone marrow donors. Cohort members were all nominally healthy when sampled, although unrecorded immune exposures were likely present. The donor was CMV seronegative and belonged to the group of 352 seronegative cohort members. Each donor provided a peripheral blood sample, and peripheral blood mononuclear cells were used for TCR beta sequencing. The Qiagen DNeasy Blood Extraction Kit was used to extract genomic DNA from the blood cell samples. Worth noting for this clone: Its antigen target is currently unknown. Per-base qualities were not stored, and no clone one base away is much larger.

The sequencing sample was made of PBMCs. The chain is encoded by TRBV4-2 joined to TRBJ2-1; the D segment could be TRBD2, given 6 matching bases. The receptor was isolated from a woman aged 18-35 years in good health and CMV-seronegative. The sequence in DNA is TGTGCCAGCAGCCAACCGGGAGACTACAATGAGCAGTTCTTC. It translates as CASSQPGDYNEQFF.